A selection of T cell receptor beta chains follows, all from one sample in a study of post-analysis software for immune sequencing data. TCRdb fed the PCR reads into MiXCR, producing one record per CDR3 protein. The sample contains around 710,000 distinct CDR3 sequences, 46% of which appear only once. Specimen: blood. All receptors come from a girl aged 5 to 17 with multiple sclerosis. The CDR3 runs from the conserved cysteine through the conserved F or W. Each record gives: clone size, D gene, J gene, V gene, CDR3 DNA, CDR3 protein. The D gene is left open where the match is weak. Not all rows give a size; the values are once, few, many and, for expanded clones, a class.

size: .; D: .; J: TRBJ1-4; V: TRBV6-1; DNA: TGTGCCAGCAGTGAAGCGCTAGGTACAGGGCGGGAAAAACTGTTTTTT; CDR3: CASSEALGTGREKLFF
size: .; D: .; J: TRBJ2-1; V: TRBV7-9; DNA: TGTGCCAGCAGCACAGGGAGCTACGAGCAGTTCTTC; CDR3: CASSTGSYEQFF
size: .; D: .; J: TRBJ1-4; V: TRBV30; DNA: TGTGCCTGGAGTGGCTTTGGGGGTGAAAAACTGTTTTTT; CDR3: CAWSGFGGEKLFF
size: many; D: .; J: TRBJ1-1; V: TRBV10-3; DNA: TGTGCCATCAGTGAGTCGAACGGACGGATTGAAGCTTTCTTT; CDR3: CAISESNGRIEAFF
size: .; D: TRBD2; J: TRBJ2-3; V: TRBV4-1; DNA: TGCGCCAGCAGCCAAGATCTAGCGGGAGGTAGAGATACGCAGTATTTT; CDR3: CASSQDLAGGRDTQYF
size: few; D: .; J: TRBJ2-7; V: TRBV4-2; DNA: TGTGCCAGCAGCCAAGTCGAGAGCTCCTACGAGCAGTACTTC; CDR3: CASSQVESSYEQYF
size: few; D: .; J: TRBJ1-5; V: TRBV6-2/TRBV6-3; DNA: TGTGCCAGCACCATCCGGGCGGGTAGGTTGGGGGCGGTTGTCCAGCCCCAGCATTTT; CDR3: CASTIRAGRLGAVVQPQHF
size: .; D: TRBD2; J: TRBJ2-1; V: TRBV5-1; DNA: TGCGCCAGCAGCCTTGGGACTAGCGGGATCTATGAGCAGTTCTTC; CDR3: CASSLGTSGIYEQFF
size: .; D: TRBD1; J: TRBJ1-1; V: TRBV25-1; DNA: TGTGCCAGCAGTTACCCTGCAGGGGGGCTAGCTTTCTTT; CDR3: CASSYPAGGLAFF
size: .; D: .; J: TRBJ2-1; V: TRBV2; DNA: TGTGCCAGCAGTAGAATGGGATATATCGATGAGCAGTTCTTC; CDR3: CASSRMGYIDEQFF
size: .; D: .; J: TRBJ2-7; V: TRBV6-5; DNA: TGTGCCAGCAGTTACGTGCCAATATCCTACAACGAGCAGTACTTC; CDR3: CASSYVPISYNEQYF
size: .; D: TRBD1; J: TRBJ2-7; V: TRBV28; DNA: TGTGCCAGCAGGCAGGGACAGACCTCCTACGAGCAGTACTTC; CDR3: CASRQGQTSYEQYF
size: .; D: .; J: TRBJ2-5; V: TRBV9; DNA: TGTGCCAGCAGCGTAGGCGCCACGGAGACCCAGTACTTC; CDR3: CASSVGATETQYF
size: few; D: .; J: TRBJ1-1; V: TRBV6-5; DNA: TGTGCCAGCAAACCCCCCGCAGGGGCGAGCACTGAAGCTTTCTTT; CDR3: CASKPPAGASTEAFF
size: .; D: TRBD2; J: TRBJ2-3; V: TRBV28; DNA: TGTGCCAGCCTGACTAGCGGGGGGGTAGATACGCAGTATTTT; CDR3: CASLTSGGVDTQYF
size: few; D: .; J: TRBJ1-2; V: TRBV24-1; DNA: TGTGCCACCAGTGAAACTGGCTCACAAGGCTACACCTTC; CDR3: CATSETGSQGYTF
size: .; D: .; J: TRBJ2-6; V: TRBV6-5; DNA: TGTGCCAGCAGTTACTCGTACAGAACCTCTGGGGCCAACGTCCTGACTTTC; CDR3: CASSYSYRTSGANVLTF
size: .; D: TRBD1; J: TRBJ1-1; V: TRBV29-1; DNA: TGCAGCGTCGGGACAGCTACTTTGAACACTGAAGCTTTCTTT; CDR3: CSVGTATLNTEAFF
size: few; D: TRBD1; J: TRBJ2-1; V: TRBV29-1; DNA: TGCAGCGTGTCAAACCCGGGACAGGGGGTGGACAATGAGCAGTTCTTC; CDR3: CSVSNPGQGVDNEQFF
size: .; D: .; J: TRBJ2-5; V: TRBV28; DNA: TGTGCCAGCAGTTTAGGGCAGGGGCCAGGGGAGACCCAGTACTTC; CDR3: CASSLGQGPGETQYF
size: .; D: .; J: TRBJ1-2; V: TRBV12-3/TRBV12-4; DNA: TGTGCCAGCAGTTTTAAGGGCTATGGCTACACCTTC; CDR3: CASSFKGYGYTF
size: .; D: TRBD1; J: TRBJ1-2; V: TRBV7-9; DNA: TGTGCCAGCAGCTTCGGGGACAGGGACAACTATGGCTACACCTTC; CDR3: CASSFGDRDNYGYTF
size: few; D: TRBD1; J: TRBJ2-3; V: TRBV24-1; DNA: TGTGCCACCAGCCCGGGACAGGGCGCAGATACGCAGTATTTT; CDR3: CATSPGQGADTQYF
size: .; D: TRBD2; J: TRBJ2-1; V: TRBV4-2; DNA: TGTGCCAGCAACCAAGACGGGGGTAGCGGGGTAAACAATGAGCAGTTCTTC; CDR3: CASNQDGGSGVNNEQFF
size: few; D: .; J: TRBJ2-4; V: TRBV4-2; DNA: TGTGCCAGCAGCCCCCTAATGACGGGGTTAGCCAAAAACATTCAGTACTTC; CDR3: CASSPLMTGLAKNIQYF
size: .; D: .; J: TRBJ2-3; V: TRBV5-5; DNA: TGTGCCAGCAGCTTAAGGTTCGTCGCGGCCCTTCAGGGTACGCAGTATTTT; CDR3: CASSLRFVAALQGTQYF
size: .; D: TRBD2; J: TRBJ2-5; V: TRBV7-2; DNA: TGTGCCAGCAGCCTAAATAGCGGGCAAGAGACCCAGTACTTC; CDR3: CASSLNSGQETQYF
size: .; D: .; J: TRBJ2-7; V: TRBV27; DNA: TGTGCCAGCAGTACAGGGAGCTCCTACGAGCAGTACTTC; CDR3: CASSTGSSYEQYF
size: .; D: .; J: TRBJ2-1; V: TRBV27; DNA: TGTGCCAGCAGTTTGGAAGGGACAAAGAGGGATGAGCAGTTCTTC; CDR3: CASSLEGTKRDEQFF
size: .; D: .; J: TRBJ1-5; V: TRBV20-1; DNA: TGCAGTGCTAGATTGGATAGCAATCAGCCCCAGCATTTT; CDR3: CSARLDSNQPQHF
size: .; D: .; J: TRBJ2-5; V: TRBV7-9; DNA: TGTGCCAGCAGCGAGCGTGGTTACGGAGAGACCCAGTACTTC; CDR3: CASSERGYGETQYF
size: .; D: TRBD1; J: TRBJ1-2; V: TRBV13; DNA: TGTGCCAGCAGCGGTCCGGGACAGGGCCCAACTAACTATGGCTACACCTTC; CDR3: CASSGPGQGPTNYGYTF
size: few; D: TRBD1; J: TRBJ2-3; V: TRBV7-3; DNA: TGTGCCAGCAGCTTAGAAGGACAGGGAAAAGATACGCAGTATTTT; CDR3: CASSLEGQGKDTQYF
size: .; D: TRBD2; J: TRBJ2-2; V: TRBV7-8; DNA: TGTGCCAGCAGCCAACTAGCGCCCTCGAACACCGGGGAGCTGTTTTTT; CDR3: CASSQLAPSNTGELFF
size: few; D: TRBD2; J: TRBJ2-7; V: TRBV7-6; DNA: TGTGCCAGCAGCGCAAACCTGGGGGGAGGGCGCTCCTACGAGCAGTACTTC; CDR3: CASSANLGGGRSYEQYF
size: .; D: .; J: TRBJ1-2; V: TRBV3-1; DNA: TGTGCCAGCAGCCAAGGAACACCAATCGGCTACACCTTC; CDR3: CASSQGTPIGYTF
size: few; D: .; J: TRBJ2-7; V: TRBV5-1; DNA: TGCGCCAGCAGCCCCATCGGGGATTGGGAGCAGTACTTC; CDR3: CASSPIGDWEQYF
size: few; D: .; J: TRBJ2-7; V: TRBV12-3/TRBV12-4; DNA: TGTGCCAGCAGCCCGAGTAGGGGGGCATACGAGCAGTACTTC; CDR3: CASSPSRGAYEQYF
size: few; D: .; J: TRBJ2-1; V: TRBV10-2; DNA: TGCGCCAGCAGTGAGCCCCTCAGGGGTACTGAAAATGAGCAGTTCTTC; CDR3: CASSEPLRGTENEQFF
size: .; D: TRBD2; J: TRBJ2-7; V: TRBV11-3; DNA: TGTGCCAGCAGCTGGCGGACTAGCGGGAGAAGGGAGCAGTACTTC; CDR3: CASSWRTSGRREQYF
size: .; D: TRBD2; J: TRBJ2-7; V: TRBV20-1; DNA: TGCAGTGCTATGGGGACTAGCGGATCCTACGAGCAGTACTTC; CDR3: CSAMGTSGSYEQYF
size: .; D: TRBD1; J: TRBJ1-1; V: TRBV18; DNA: TGTGCCAGCTCACCACGACAGGGAGGCCGAGGAACTGAAGCTTTCTTT; CDR3: CASSPRQGGRGTEAFF
size: .; D: .; J: TRBJ1-2; V: TRBV2; DNA: TGTGCCAGCAGTGACCCCCATTACTATGGCTACACCTTC; CDR3: CASSDPHYYGYTF
size: .; D: .; J: TRBJ2-1; V: TRBV7-8; DNA: TGTGCCAGCAGCTTAAGGGGTACGGGGGCGAAGGACAATGAGCAGTTCTTC; CDR3: CASSLRGTGAKDNEQFF
size: .; D: TRBD2; J: TRBJ2-1; V: TRBV29-1; DNA: TGCAGCGTTGTCGGGAGGGCCGGTAATGAGCAGTTCTTC; CDR3: CSVVGRAGNEQFF
size: .; D: .; J: TRBJ2-5; V: TRBV3-1; DNA: TGTGCCAGCAGCCCATCCCGGGGGCAAGAGCAGTACTTC; CDR3: CASSPSRGQEQYF
size: .; D: .; J: TRBJ2-6; V: TRBV29-1; DNA: TGCAGCGTTTCAGGGAGTGCTGGGGCCAACGTCCTGACTTTC; CDR3: CSVSGSAGANVLTF
size: .; D: .; J: TRBJ2-5; V: TRBV20-1; DNA: TGCAGTGCTAGAGAGGGACCCGGGAGAAAAGAGACCCAGTACTTC; CDR3: CSAREGPGRKETQYF